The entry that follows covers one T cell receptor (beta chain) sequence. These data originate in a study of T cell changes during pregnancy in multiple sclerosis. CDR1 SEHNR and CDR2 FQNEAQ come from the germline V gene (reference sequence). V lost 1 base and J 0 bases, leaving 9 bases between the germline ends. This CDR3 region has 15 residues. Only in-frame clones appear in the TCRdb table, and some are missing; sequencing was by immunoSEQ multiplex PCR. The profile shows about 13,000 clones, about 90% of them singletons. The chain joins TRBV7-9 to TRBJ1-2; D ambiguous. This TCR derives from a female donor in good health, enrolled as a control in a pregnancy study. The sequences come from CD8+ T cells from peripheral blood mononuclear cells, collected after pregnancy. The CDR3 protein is CASSLVRGANYGYTF. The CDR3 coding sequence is TGTGCCAGCAGCTTAGTACGCGGAGCTAACTATGGCTACACCTTC.